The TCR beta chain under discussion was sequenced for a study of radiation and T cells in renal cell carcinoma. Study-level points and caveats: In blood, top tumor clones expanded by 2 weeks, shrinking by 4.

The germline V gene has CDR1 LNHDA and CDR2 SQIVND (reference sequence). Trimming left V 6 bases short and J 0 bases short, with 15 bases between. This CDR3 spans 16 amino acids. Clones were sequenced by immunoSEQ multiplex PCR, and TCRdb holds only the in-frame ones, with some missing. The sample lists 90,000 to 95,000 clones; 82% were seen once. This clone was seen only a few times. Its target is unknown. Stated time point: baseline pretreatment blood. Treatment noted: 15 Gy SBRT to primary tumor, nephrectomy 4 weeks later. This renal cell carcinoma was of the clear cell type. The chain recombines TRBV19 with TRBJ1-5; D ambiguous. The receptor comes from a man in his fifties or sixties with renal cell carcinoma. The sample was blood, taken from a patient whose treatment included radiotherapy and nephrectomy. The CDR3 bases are TGTGCCAGTAGCACCGGATCGGCTCTTAGCAATCAGCCCCAGCATTTT. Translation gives CASSTGSALSNQPQHF.